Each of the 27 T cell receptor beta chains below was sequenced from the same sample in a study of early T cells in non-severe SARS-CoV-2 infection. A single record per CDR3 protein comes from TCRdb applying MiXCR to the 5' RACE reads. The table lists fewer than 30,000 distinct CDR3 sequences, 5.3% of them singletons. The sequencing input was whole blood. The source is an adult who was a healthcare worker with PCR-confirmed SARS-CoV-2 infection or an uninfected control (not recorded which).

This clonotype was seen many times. The CDR3 spells CASSRRSGMGLYGYTF. In nucleotides, the CDR3 is TGTGCCAGCAGCAGAAGGTCCGGGATGGGGCTCTATGGCTACACCTTC. This sequence joins TRBV5-6 and TRBJ1-2; D might be TRBD1 (5 bases). V was shortened by 4 bases and J by 4 bases, with 20 bases between the two germline ends. CDR1 SGHDT and CDR2 YYEEEE come from the germline V gene. The CDR3 sequence is 16 residues long.

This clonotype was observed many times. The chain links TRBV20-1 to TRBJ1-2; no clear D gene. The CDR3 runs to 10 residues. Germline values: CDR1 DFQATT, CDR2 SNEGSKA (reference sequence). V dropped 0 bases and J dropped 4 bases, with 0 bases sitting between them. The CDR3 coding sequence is TGCAGTGCTAGAGACTATGGCTACACCTTC. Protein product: CSARDYGYTF.

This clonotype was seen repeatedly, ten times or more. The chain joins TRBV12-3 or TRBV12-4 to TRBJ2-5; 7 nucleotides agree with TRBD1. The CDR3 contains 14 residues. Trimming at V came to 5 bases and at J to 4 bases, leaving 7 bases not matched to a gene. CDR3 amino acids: CASSPAGGTETQYF. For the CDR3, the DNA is TGTGCCAGCAGTCCTGCAGGGGGAACAGAGACCCAGTACTTC.

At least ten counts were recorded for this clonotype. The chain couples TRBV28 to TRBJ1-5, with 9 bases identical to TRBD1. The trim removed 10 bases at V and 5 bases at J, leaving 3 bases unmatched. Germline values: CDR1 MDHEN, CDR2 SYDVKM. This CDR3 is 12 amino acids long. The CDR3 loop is CATGTGYQPQHF. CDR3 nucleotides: TGTGCCACCGGGACAGGGTATCAGCCCCAGCATTTT.

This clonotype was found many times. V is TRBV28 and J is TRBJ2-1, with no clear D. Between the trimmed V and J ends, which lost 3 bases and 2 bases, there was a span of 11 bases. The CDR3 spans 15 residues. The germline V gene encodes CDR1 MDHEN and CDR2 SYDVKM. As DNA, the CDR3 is TGTGCCAGCAGTTTTGGTAGATCTCCCTACAATGAGCAGTTCTTC. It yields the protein CASSFGRSPYNEQFF.

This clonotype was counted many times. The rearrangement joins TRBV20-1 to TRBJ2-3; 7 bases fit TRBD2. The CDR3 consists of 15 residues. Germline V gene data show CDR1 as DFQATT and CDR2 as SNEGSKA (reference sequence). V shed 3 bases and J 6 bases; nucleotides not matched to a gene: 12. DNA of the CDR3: TGCAGTGCTAGCGATGAGGCGGGAGACCTCGATACGCAGTATTTT. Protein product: CSASDEAGDLDTQYF.

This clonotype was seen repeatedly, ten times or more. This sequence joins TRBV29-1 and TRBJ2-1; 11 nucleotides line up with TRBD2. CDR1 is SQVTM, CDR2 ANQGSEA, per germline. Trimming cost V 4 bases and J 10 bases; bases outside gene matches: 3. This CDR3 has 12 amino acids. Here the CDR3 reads CSVGTSGREQFF. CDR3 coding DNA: TGCAGCGTTGGGACTAGCGGGCGGGAGCAGTTCTTC.

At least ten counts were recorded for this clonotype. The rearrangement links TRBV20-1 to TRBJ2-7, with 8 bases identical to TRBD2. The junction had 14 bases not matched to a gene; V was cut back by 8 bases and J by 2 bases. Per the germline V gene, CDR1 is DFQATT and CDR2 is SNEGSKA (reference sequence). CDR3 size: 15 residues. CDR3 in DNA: TGCAGTCTCCGGGCGGGAGGAAGTCTTACCTACGAGCAGTACTTC. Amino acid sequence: CSLRAGGSLTYEQYF.

Here the CDR3 reads CASSYSGGREAFF. CDR3 DNA: TGTGCCAGCAGTTACTCAGGGGGCCGGGAAGCTTTCTTT. The rearrangement uses TRBV6-2 or TRBV6-3 and TRBJ1-1, with 7 bases fitting TRBD1. The CDR3 is made up of 13 amino acids. Germline CDR1 is MNHEY and CDR2 is SVGEGT. V shed 0 bases, J shed 8 bases, and the junction held 3 bases outside the gene matches.

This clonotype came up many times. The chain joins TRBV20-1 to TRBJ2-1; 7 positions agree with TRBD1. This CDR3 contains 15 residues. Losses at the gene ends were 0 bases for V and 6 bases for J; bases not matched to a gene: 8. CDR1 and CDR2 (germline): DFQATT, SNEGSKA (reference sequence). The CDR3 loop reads CSARDFRGSLNEQFF. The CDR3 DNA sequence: TGCAGTGCTAGAGATTTCAGGGGGTCCCTCAATGAGCAGTTCTTC.

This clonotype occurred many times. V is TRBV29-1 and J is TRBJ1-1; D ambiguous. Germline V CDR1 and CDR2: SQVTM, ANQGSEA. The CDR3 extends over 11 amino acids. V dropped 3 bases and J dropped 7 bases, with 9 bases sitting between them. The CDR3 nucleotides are TGCAGCGTTGAGGCGGTGGGTGAAGCTTTCTTT. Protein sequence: CSVEAVGEAFF.

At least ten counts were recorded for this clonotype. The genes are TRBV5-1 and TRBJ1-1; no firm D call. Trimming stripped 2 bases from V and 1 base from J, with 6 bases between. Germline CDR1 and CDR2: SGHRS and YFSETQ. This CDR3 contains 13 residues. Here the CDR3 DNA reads TGCGCCAGCAGCTTAGGGCCGAACACTGAAGCTTTCTTT. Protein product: CASSLGPNTEAFF.

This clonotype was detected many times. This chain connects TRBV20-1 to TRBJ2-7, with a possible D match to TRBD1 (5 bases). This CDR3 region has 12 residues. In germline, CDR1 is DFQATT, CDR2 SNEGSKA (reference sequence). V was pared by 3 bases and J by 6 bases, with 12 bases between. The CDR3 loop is CSARIGVSEQYF. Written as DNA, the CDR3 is TGCAGTGCTAGGATAGGGGTTTCCGAGCAGTACTTC.

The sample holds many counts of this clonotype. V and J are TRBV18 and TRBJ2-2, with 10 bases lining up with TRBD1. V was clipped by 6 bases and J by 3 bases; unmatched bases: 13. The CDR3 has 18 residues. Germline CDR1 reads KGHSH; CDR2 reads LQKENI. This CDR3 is CASSTSGQGNRYTGELFF. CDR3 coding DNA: TGTGCCAGCTCTACCTCGGGACAGGGGAATCGTTACACCGGGGAGCTGTTTTTT.

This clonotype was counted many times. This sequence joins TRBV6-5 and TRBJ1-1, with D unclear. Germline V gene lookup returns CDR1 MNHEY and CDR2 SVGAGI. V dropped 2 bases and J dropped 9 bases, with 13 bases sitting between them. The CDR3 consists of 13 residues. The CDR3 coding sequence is TGTGCCAGCAGTTACACGAGGGAATTAAAAGCTTTCTTT. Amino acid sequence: CASSYTRELKAFF.

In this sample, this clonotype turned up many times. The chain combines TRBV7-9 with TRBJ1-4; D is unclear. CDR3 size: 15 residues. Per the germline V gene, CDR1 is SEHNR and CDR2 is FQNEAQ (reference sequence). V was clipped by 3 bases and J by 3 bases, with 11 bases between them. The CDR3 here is CASSFNGQPNEKLFF. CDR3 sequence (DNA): TGTGCCAGCAGCTTTAACGGGCAGCCTAATGAAAAACTGTTTTTT.

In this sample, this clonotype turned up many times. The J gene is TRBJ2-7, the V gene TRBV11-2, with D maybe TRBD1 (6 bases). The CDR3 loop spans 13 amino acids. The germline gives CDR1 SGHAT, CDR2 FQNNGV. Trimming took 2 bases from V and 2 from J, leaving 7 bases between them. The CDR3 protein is CASSLTGTYEQYF. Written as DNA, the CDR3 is TGTGCCAGCAGCTTAACAGGGACCTACGAGCAGTACTTC.

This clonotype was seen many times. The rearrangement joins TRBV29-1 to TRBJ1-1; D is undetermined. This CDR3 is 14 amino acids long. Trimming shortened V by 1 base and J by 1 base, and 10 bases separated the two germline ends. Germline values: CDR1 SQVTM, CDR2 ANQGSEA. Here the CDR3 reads CSVEVEGPNTEAFF. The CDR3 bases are TGCAGCGTTGAAGTCGAAGGGCCGAACACTGAAGCTTTCTTT. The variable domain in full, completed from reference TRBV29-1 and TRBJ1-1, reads SAVISQKPSRDICQRGTSLTIQCQVDSQVTMMFWYRQQPGQSLTLIATANQGSEATYESGFVIDKFPISRPNLTFSTLTVSNMSPEDSSIYLCSVEVEGPNTEAFFGQGTRLTVV.

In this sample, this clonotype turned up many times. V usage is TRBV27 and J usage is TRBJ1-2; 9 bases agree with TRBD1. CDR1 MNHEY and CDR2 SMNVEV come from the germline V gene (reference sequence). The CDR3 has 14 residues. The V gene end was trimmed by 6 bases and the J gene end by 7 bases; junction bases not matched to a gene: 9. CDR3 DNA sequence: TGTGCCAGCAGCCTCCCGGGACAGGGTTCTGGCTACACCTTC. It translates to CASSLPGQGSGYTF.

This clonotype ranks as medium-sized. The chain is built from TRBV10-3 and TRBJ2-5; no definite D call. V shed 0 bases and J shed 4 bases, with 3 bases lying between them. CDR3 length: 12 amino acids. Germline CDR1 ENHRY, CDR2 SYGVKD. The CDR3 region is CAISESGETQYF. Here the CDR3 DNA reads TGTGCCATCAGTGAGTCAGGAGAGACCCAGTACTTC.

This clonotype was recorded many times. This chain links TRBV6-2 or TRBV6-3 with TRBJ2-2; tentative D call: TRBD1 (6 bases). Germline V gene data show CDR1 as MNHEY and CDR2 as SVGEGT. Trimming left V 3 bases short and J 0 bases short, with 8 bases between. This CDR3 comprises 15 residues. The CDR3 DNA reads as TGTGCCAGCAGTTATGGGACAACGAACACCGGGGAGCTGTTTTTT. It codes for CASSYGTTNTGELFF.

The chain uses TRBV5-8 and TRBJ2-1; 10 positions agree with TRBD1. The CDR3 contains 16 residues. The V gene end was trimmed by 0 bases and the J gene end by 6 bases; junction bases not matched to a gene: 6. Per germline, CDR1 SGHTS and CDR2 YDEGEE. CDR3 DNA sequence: TGTGCCAGCAGCTTGGTCCTTCGGACAGGGGGCAATGAGCAGTTCTTC. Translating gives CASSLVLRTGGNEQFF.

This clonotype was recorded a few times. Written as DNA, the CDR3 is TGTGCCAGCCTACTAGACCGGGAGGGCCAGCCCCAGCATTTT. Translated, it gives CASLLDREGQPQHF. The chain is built from TRBV28 and TRBJ1-5, with D uncertain. Trimming pared 8 bases from V and 7 bases from J, leaving 18 bases between. This CDR3 has 14 amino acids. From germline, CDR1 is MDHEN and CDR2 SYDVKM.

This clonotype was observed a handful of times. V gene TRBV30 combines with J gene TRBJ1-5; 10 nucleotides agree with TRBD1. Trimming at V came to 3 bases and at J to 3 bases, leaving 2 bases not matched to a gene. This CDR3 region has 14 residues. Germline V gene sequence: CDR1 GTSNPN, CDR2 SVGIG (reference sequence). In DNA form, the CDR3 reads TGTGCCTGGAGCGGGACAGGGGACAATCAGCCCCAGCATTTT. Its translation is CAWSGTGDNQPQHF.

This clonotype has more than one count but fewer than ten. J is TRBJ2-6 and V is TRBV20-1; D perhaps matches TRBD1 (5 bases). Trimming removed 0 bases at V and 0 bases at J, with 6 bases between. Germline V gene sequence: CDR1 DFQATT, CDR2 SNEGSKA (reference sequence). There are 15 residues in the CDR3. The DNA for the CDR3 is TGCAGTGCTAGAGATCAGGGCTCTGGGGCCAACGTCCTGACTTTC. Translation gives CSARDQGSGANVLTF.

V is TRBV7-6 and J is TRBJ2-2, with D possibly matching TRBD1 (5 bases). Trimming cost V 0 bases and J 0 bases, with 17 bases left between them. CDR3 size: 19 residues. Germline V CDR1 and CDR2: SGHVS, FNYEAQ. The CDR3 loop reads CASSLAGQSGRANTGELFF. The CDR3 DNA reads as TGTGCCAGCAGCTTAGCAGGGCAGTCAGGGCGAGCGAACACCGGGGAGCTGTTTTTT.

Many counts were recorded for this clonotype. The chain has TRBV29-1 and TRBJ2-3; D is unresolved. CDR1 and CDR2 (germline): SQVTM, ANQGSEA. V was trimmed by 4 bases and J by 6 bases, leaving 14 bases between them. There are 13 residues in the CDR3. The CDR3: CSVAANLADTQYF. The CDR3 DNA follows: TGCAGCGTTGCTGCCAACTTAGCTGATACGCAGTATTTT.